Listed below are T cell receptor beta chains from one sample, sequenced in a study of blood T cell repertoires in COVID-19. Clones were read by immunoSEQ multiplex PCR, and TCRdb kept only the in-frame ones, dropping some. The table includes under 150,000 clones, about four fifths detected once. Specimen: peripheral blood. These receptors were obtained from an elderly man with active or convalescent COVID-19. CDR3s include the opening cysteine and the closing phenylalanine or tryptophan. A D gene is named only where the DNA matches it firmly. Expanded clones are given a class, and other clones once, few, many or no size at all.

J gene,D gene,clone size,V gene,CDR3 DNA,CDR3 protein
TRBJ1-1,.,.,TRBV4-1,TGCGCCAGCAGCCAAGATAGGGTAGGGAGTGAAGCTTTCTTT,CASSQDRVGSEAFF
TRBJ1-1,.,.,TRBV6-6,TGTGCCAGCAGTTTAGCGGGGGATTCCGGCACTGAAGCTTTCTTT,CASSLAGDSGTEAFF
TRBJ1-2,TRBD1,.,TRBV9,TGTGCCAGCAGCGGGACAGGGTTTAACTATGGCTACACCTTC,CASSGTGFNYGYTF
TRBJ1-1,.,.,TRBV6-2/TRBV6-3,TGTGCCAGCAGTTACACAGGGTTGAACACTGAAGCTTTCTTT,CASSYTGLNTEAFF
TRBJ1-2,.,.,TRBV3-1/TRBV3-2,TGTGCCAGCAGCCAACGGGATATTGGCTACACCTTC,CASSQRDIGYTF
TRBJ2-1,TRBD1,.,TRBV6-5,TGTGCCAGCAGTTTCGGACAGGGACTTATCAATGAGCAGTTCTTC,CASSFGQGLINEQFF
TRBJ1-1,TRBD1,.,TRBV7-9,TGTGCCAGCAGCAGGGACAGCCGGGCTTTCTTT,CASSRDSRAFF
TRBJ2-4,.,.,TRBV4-3,TGCGCCAGCAGCCAAGAAAGCGGAGAGGCCAAAAACATTCAGTACTTC,CASSQESGEAKNIQYF
TRBJ2-1,TRBD2,few,TRBV30,TGTGCCTGGTCCGCCGGGGGGGCCCTTGAGCAGTTCTTC,CAWSAGGALEQFF
TRBJ1-5,.,.,TRBV19,TGTGCCAGTAGTACTGGCGAGCGACGGCCCCAGCATTTT,CASSTGERRPQHF
TRBJ1-4,TRBD1,.,TRBV9,TGTGCCAGCAGCCCGGGCAGGGGGAGCGAAAAACTGTTTTTT,CASSPGRGSEKLFF
TRBJ2-2,TRBD2,.,TRBV4-2,TGTGCCAGCAGCCCACTAGCGGGGGGGAGGAACACCGGGGAGCTGTTTTTT,CASSPLAGGRNTGELFF
TRBJ1-4,TRBD1,.,TRBV5-6,TGTGCCAGCAGCCGTTGGGGGACAGGAGCCGTAAATGAAAAACTGTTTTTT,CASSRWGTGAVNEKLFF
TRBJ2-7,TRBD1,once,TRBV7-2,TGTGCCAGCAGCCGCTCGTGGGACAGGAGGGAGTACGAGCAGTACTTC,CASSRSWDRREYEQYF
TRBJ2-2,.,.,TRBV14,TGTGCCAGCAGCTCTAGACTACAATCGAACACCGGGGAGCTGTTTTTT,CASSSRLQSNTGELFF
TRBJ2-1,.,.,TRBV28,TGTGCCAGCAGTCCCCCTAGGGGGGGGGCAATCTACAATGAGCAGTTCTTC,CASSPPRGGAIYNEQFF